This T cell receptor beta chain was sequenced for a study of cytomegalovirus exposure and HLA in healthy donors. PCR employed 60 Vbeta and 13 Jbeta primers. Assay: immunoSEQ multiplex PCR; the TCRdb copy retains only in-frame clones and omits some. This table holds some 150,000 clones, approximately 88% found once. Overall study findings and caveats: According to a later analysis, donors in an Asian-associated ancestry cluster reportedly had fewer N-insertions than the roughly 630-donor mean. Highest at DRB1 and lowest at HLA-C, TCR association rates differed among HLA loci in a later analysis.

The CDR3 contains 16 residues. The V end lost 0 bases, the J end lost 0 bases, and 12 bases lay between the germline ends. CDR1 SGHDT and CDR2 YYEEEE come from the germline V gene. About this clone itself: The antigen remains unidentified.

Sequencing was carried out using PBMCs. This sequence was found in a woman under 30 in good health and CMV-seronegative. The chain links TRBV5-6 to TRBJ1-2; D gene unclear. For the CDR3, the DNA is TGTGCCAGCAGCTTGGAACGGGGTCGGGCTAACTATGGCTACACCTTC. Translating it yields CASSLERGRANYGYTF.